A selection of T cell receptor beta chains follows, all from one sample in a study of OX40 agonist ivuxolimab in advanced cancers. Assay used: immunoSEQ multiplex PCR; TCRdb lists only in-frame clones, some missing. Here the sample spans tens of thousands of clones, roughly 85% being singletons. Sequenced material: CD4+ or CD8+ T cells sorted from blood, taken in a trial of the OX40 agonist ivuxolimab. These receptor sequences come from an adult with an advanced solid tumor such as melanoma, head and neck, liver or kidney cancer. The CDR3 runs from the conserved cysteine through the conserved F or W. The D gene is left open where the match is weak. Some rows have no size entry. The others give once, few or many, or a class for an expanded clone.

TRBJ2-7,once,TRBD1,TRBV23-1,CASSQWGGILRDRGASEQYF,TGCGCCAGCAGTCAATGGGGAGGGATTCTCCGGGACAGGGGAGCGAGCGAGCAGTACTTC
TRBJ2-5,NA,TRBD1,TRBV18,CASSPLRPIGTGSETQYF,TGTGCCAGCTCACCTTTACGGCCAATCGGGACAGGATCGGAGACCCAGTACTTC
TRBJ1-2,few,NA,TRBV4-1,CASSHQTGLYRRYGYTF,TGCGCCAGCAGCCATCAGACAGGCCTTTACCGACGGTATGGCTACACCTTC
TRBJ2-3,NA,NA,TRBV5-1,CASSLEGLASTDTQYF,TGCGCCAGCAGCTTGGAGGGGCTAGCAAGCACAGATACGCAGTATTTT
TRBJ2-1,NA,NA,TRBV7-6,CASSSTGFHEQFF,TGTGCCAGCAGCTCCACAGGTTTCCATGAGCAGTTCTTC
TRBJ2-7,NA,TRBD2,TRBV6-9,CASSPPLAGVYEQYF,TGTGCCAGCAGCCCTCCCCTAGCGGGGGTCTACGAGCAGTACTTC
TRBJ1-5,NA,TRBD1,TRBV18,CASSLRTGGGQPQHF,TGTGCCAGCTCACTCCGGACAGGGGGTGGTCAGCCCCAGCATTTT
TRBJ1-4,NA,NA,TRBV6-6,CASSYAGEKLFF,TGTGCCAGCAGTTACGCGGGTGAAAAACTGTTTTTT
TRBJ2-1,NA,TRBD2,TRBV5-1,CASRMGGLAGINEQFF,TGCGCCAGCAGGATGGGGGGACTAGCGGGAATTAATGAGCAGTTCTTC
TRBJ1-5,NA,TRBD1,TRBV7-9,CASSRTGDSNQPQHF,TGTGCCAGCAGCCGGACAGGGGATAGCAATCAGCCCCAGCATTTT
TRBJ2-5,once,NA,TRBV5-6,CASSITQETQYF,TGTGCCAGCAGCATCACACAAGAGACCCAGTACTTC
TRBJ2-5,NA,TRBD1,TRBV6-4,CASSENQGAETQYF,TGTGCCAGCAGTGAAAACCAGGGGGCAGAGACCCAGTACTTC
TRBJ2-2,NA,TRBD1,TRBV5-1,CASSFTGDTGELFF,TGCGCCAGCAGCTTTACAGGGGACACCGGGGAGCTGTTTTTT
TRBJ2-7,NA,NA,TRBV4-1,CASSQVRDIGEQYF,TGCGCCAGCAGCCAAGTCCGGGACATCGGCGAGCAGTACTTC
TRBJ1-2,few,TRBD1,TRBV25-1,CASSRGTVYGYTF,TGTGCCAGCAGCAGAGGGACAGTCTATGGCTACACCTTC
TRBJ2-1,NA,TRBD2,TRBV11-3,CASSLDASGRGQFF,TGTGCCAGCAGCTTAGATGCTAGCGGGAGGGGGCAGTTCTTC
TRBJ2-3,once,NA,TRBV15,CATSRETYTDTQYF,TGTGCCACCAGCAGAGAAACCTACACAGATACGCAGTATTTT
TRBJ2-2,few,NA,TRBV7-9,CASSLDTGELFF,TGTGCCAGCAGCTTAGACACCGGGGAGCTGTTTTTT
TRBJ2-5,once,NA,TRBV2,CAKRLDPETQYF,TGTGCCAAACGACTAGACCCAGAGACCCAGTACTTC
TRBJ2-5,NA,TRBD2,TRBV7-6,CASSSGTSALQETQYF,TGTGCCAGCAGCTCCGGGACTAGCGCGCTGCAAGAGACCCAGTACTTC
TRBJ2-1,NA,TRBD2,TRBV11-2,CASSLTSNNEQFF,TGTGCCAGCAGCCTGACTAGCAACAATGAGCAGTTCTTC
TRBJ2-7,NA,NA,TRBV28,CASSLPQGGKQYF,TGTGCCAGCAGTCTCCCCCAGGGTGGCAAGCAGTACTTC
TRBJ2-1,NA,TRBD2,TRBV16,CASSLSGGSYNEQFF,TGTGCCAGCAGCCTGTCGGGGGGTTCCTACAATGAGCAGTTCTTC
TRBJ2-3,NA,NA,TRBV18,CASSPDIHTDTQYF,TGTGCCAGCTCACCAGACATACACACAGATACGCAGTATTTT